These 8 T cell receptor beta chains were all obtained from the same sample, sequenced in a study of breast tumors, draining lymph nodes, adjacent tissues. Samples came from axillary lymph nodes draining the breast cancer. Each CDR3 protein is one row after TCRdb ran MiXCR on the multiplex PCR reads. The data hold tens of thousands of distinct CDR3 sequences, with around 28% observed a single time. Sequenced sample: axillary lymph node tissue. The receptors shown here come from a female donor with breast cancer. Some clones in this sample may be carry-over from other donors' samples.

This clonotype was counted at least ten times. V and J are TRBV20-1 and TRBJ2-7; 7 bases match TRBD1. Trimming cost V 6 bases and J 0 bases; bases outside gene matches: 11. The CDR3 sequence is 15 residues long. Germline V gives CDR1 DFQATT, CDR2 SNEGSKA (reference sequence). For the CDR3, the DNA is TGCAGTGCCGTCGCCGGGACAGAAATCTCCTACGAGCAGTACTTC. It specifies CSAVAGTEISYEQYF.

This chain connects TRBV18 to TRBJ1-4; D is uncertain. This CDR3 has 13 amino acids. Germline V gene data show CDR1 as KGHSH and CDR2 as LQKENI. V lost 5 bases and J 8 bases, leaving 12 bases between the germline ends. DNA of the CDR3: TGTGCCAGCTCAGGAGTAACACGCGAAAAACTGTTTTTT. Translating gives CASSGVTREKLFF.

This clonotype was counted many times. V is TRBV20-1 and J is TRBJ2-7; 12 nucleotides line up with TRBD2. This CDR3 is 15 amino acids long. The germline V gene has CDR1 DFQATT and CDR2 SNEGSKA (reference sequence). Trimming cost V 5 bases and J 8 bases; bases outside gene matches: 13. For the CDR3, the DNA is TGCAGTGCTGACGTAACTCGACTAGCGGGAGTCCAGCAGTACTTC. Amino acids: CSADVTRLAGVQQYF.

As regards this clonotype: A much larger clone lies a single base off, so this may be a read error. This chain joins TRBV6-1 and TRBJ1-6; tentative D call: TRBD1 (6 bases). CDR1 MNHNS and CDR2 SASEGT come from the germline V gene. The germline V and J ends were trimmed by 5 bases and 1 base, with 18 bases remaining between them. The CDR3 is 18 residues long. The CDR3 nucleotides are TGTGCCAGCAGTCAGCGGACAGCGGGAGGTTCCTATAATTCACCCCTCCACTTT. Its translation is CASSQRTAGGSYNSPLHF.

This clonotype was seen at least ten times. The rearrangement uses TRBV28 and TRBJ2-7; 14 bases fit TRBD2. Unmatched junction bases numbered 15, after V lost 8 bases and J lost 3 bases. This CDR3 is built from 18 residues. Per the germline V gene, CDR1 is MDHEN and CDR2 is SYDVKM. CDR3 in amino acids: CASLTSGLAGVNFYEQYF. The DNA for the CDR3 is TGTGCCAGCCTTACCTCGGGACTAGCGGGAGTCAACTTCTACGAGCAGTACTTC.

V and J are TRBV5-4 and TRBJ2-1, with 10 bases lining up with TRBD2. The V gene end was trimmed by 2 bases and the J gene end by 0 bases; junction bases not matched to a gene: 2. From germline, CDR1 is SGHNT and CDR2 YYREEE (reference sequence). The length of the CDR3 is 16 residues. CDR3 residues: CASSLAGGGSYNEQFF. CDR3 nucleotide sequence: TGTGCCAGCAGCTTAGCGGGAGGGGGCTCCTACAATGAGCAGTTCTTC.

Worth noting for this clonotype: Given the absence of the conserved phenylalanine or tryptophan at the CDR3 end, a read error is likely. The CDR3 reads CSGRISYGYTP. CDR3 bases: TGCAGCGGACGAATTTCCTATGGCTACACCCCC. This chain joins TRBV29-1 and TRBJ1-2; D not resolved. In germline, CDR1 is SQVTM, CDR2 ANQGSEA. Trimming left V 7 bases short and J 4 bases short, with 10 bases between. The CDR3 spans 11 residues.

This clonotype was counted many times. CDR3 in DNA: TGTGCCAGCAGCCAAGGACAGGGGGCGGCCTACGAGCAGTACTTC. This encodes CASSQGQGAAYEQYF. The chain joins TRBV4-2 to TRBJ2-7; TRBD1 aligns across 10 bases. Germline loops: CDR1 LGHNA, CDR2 YNFKEQ. Trimming took 1 base from V and 2 from J; bases not matched to a gene: 2. The CDR3 contains 15 residues.